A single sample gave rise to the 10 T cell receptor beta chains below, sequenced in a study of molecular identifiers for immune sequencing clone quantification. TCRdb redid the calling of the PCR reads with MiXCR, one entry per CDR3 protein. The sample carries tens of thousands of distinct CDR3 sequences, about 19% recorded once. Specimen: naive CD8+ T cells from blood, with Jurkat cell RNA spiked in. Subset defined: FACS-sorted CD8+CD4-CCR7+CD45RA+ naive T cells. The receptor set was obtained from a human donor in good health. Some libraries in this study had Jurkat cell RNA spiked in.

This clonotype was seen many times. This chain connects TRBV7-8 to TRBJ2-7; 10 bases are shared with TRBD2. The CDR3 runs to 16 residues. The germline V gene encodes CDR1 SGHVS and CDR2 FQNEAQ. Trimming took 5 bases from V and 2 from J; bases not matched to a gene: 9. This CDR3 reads CASSKTSGVGTYEQYF. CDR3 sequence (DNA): TGTGCCAGCAGCAAAACTAGCGGGGTAGGGACCTACGAGCAGTACTTC.

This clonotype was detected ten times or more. Here the CDR3 DNA reads TGTGCCAGCAGTTTTGGGGCCAGCACCGGGGAGCTGTTTTTT. Translating gives CASSFGASTGELFF. This chain joins TRBV27 and TRBJ2-2; D possibly corresponds to TRBD1 (5 bases). V was shortened by 3 bases and J by 4 bases, with 9 bases between the two germline ends. The germline CDR1 and CDR2 sequences are MNHEY and SMNVEV (reference sequence). This CDR3 region has 14 residues.

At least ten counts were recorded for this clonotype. In DNA, the CDR3 is TGCGCCAGCAGCTTGGTTCCTCTATCTTTTCGCGCTAGCGGGAGCGAAGAGACCCAGTACTTC. Translating gives CASSLVPLSFRASGSEETQYF. The chain combines TRBV5-1 with TRBJ2-5; TRBD2 matches 10 bases. The CDR3 consists of 21 residues. V was clipped by 0 bases and J by 3 bases; unmatched bases: 20. Per the germline V gene, CDR1 is SGHRS and CDR2 is YFSETQ.

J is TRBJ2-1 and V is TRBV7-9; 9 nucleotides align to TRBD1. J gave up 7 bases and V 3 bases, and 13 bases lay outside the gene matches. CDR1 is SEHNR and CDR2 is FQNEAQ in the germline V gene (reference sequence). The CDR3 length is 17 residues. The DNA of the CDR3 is TGTGCCAGCAGCTTTTGGCCGGGACAGGGATTTCGAAATGAGCAGTTCTTC. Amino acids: CASSFWPGQGFRNEQFF.

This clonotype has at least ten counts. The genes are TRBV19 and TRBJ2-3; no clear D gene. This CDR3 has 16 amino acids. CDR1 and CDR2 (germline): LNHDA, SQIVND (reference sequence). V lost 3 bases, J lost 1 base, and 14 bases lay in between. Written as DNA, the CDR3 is TGTGCCAGTAGTATTGAGATTGTATTAGGCACAGATACGCAGTATTTT. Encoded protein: CASSIEIVLGTDTQYF.

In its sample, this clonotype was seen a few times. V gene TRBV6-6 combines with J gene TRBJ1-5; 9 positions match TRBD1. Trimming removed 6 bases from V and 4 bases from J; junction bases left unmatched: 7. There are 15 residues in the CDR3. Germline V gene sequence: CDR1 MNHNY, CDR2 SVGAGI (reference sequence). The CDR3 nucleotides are TGTGCCAGCAGCCTTACAGGGGGCTCAAATCAGCCCCAGCATTTT. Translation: CASSLTGGSNQPQHF.

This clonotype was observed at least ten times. The DNA for the CDR3 is TGTGCCAGCAGTGACCAAACCCCCCTGGGGAGCTCCTACGAGCAGTACTTC. Its protein product is CASSDQTPLGSSYEQYF. The J gene is TRBJ2-7, the V gene TRBV6-5; D is possibly TRBD2 (5 bases). The CDR3 length is 17 residues. Trimming pared 5 bases from V and 0 bases from J, leaving 20 bases between. Germline V gene lookup returns CDR1 MNHEY and CDR2 SVGAGI.

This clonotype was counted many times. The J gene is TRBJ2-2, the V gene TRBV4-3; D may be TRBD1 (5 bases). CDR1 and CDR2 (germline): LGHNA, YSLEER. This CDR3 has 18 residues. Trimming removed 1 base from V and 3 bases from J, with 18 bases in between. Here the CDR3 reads CASSQGALGRFYTGELFF. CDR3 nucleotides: TGCGCCAGCAGCCAAGGGGCCCTGGGGCGTTTCTACACCGGGGAGCTGTTTTTT.

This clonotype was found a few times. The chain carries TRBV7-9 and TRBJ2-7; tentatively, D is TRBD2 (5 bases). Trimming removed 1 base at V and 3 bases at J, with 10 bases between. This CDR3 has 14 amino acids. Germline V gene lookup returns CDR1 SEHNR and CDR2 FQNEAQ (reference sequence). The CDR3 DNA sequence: TGTGCCAGCAGCTTAGGAGGGTCTAACTACGAGCAGTACTTC. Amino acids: CASSLGGSNYEQYF.

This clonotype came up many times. CDR3 nucleotide sequence: TGTGCCAGCAGTTACGGAATGAACACTGAAGCTTTCTTT. Encoded protein: CASSYGMNTEAFF. This chain connects TRBV6-2 or TRBV6-3 to TRBJ1-1; D ambiguous. This CDR3 spans 13 amino acids. The V end was cut by 2 bases, the J end by 0 bases, with 4 bases between. Germline values: CDR1 MNHEY, CDR2 SVGEGT.